A selection of T cell receptor beta chains follows, all from one sample in a study of shared clonotypes between healthy human individuals. Here immunoSEQ multiplex PCR was the method, and the copy in TCRdb shows in-frame clones only, minus some. The sample includes around 1.1 million clones, around 77% of them seen just once. Sequencing was performed on memory CD4+ T cells from PBMCs. These receptors were obtained from a man between 18 and 35 years old in good health. Some clones in this sample may be carry-over from other donors' samples. Both conserved end residues are part of each CDR3. A D gene is named only where the DNA matches it firmly. The size entry is marked missing in some rows and otherwise reads once, few, many or a size class.

J | D | size | V | DNA | CDR3
TRBJ1-2 | . | few | TRBV5-6 | TGTGCCAGCAGCTGGGACCGGTCTAACTATGGCTACACCTTC | CASSWDRSNYGYTF
TRBJ1-1 | . | . | TRBV9 | TGTGCCAGCAGCGTAGCGGCAGGGGCGAGGAACACTGAAGCTTTCTTT | CASSVAAGARNTEAFF
TRBJ2-5 | TRBD2 | . | TRBV7-2 | TGTGCCAGCAGCCGAACTAGCGCACAAGAGACCCAGTACTTC | CASSRTSAQETQYF
TRBJ1-1 | TRBD1 | few | TRBV28 | TGTGCCAGCAGTCCCCTCCATCAGCGCCGGGACAGGGATGGTGAACGAGCTTTCTTT | CASSPLHQRRDRDGERAFF
TRBJ1-5 | TRBD1 | once | TRBV5-1 | TGCGCCAGCAGCACCCGACAGGGACGGGATCAGCCCCAGCATTTT | CASSTRQGRDQPQHF
TRBJ1-1 | . | once | TRBV19 | TGTGCCAGTAGTATAGGGAGGGGCACTGAAGCTTTCTTT | CASSIGRGTEAFF
TRBJ1-1 | . | . | TRBV5-4 | TGTGCCAGCAGCTTGAAGACAGGCATGAACACTGAAGCTTTCTTT | CASSLKTGMNTEAFF
TRBJ2-1 | TRBD2 | . | TRBV9 | TGTGCCAGCAGCATCCGGGGGGACCCCTCCTACAATGAGCAGTTCTTC | CASSIRGDPSYNEQFF
TRBJ1-4 | TRBD1 | . | TRBV7-8 | TGTGCCAGCAGCTTAGTTCAGGGGGCGGGTGAAAAACTGTTTTTT | CASSLVQGAGEKLFF
TRBJ2-5 | . | . | TRBV5-1 | TGCGCCAGCAGACGAGGGGAAGAGACCCAGTACTTC | CASRRGEETQYF
TRBJ2-2 | . | few | TRBV28 | TGTGCCAGCAGTTCTCCTAGGGGTTGGGAGCTGTTTTTT | CASSSPRGWELFF
TRBJ2-7 | TRBD2 | once | TRBV10-3 | TGTGCCATCAGTGAGAGTAGCGGGGAAGGGAGAAGTACATTC | CAISESSGEGRSTF
TRBJ2-3 | TRBD2 | many | TRBV9 | TGTGCCAGCAGCGCGCGACTAGCGGGGGTGGATACGCAGTATTTT | CASSARLAGVDTQYF
TRBJ2-6 | . | . | TRBV29-1 | TGCAGCGTGGGAACCAGGGCTGGGGCCAACGTCCTGACTTTC | CSVGTRAGANVLTF
TRBJ2-7 | . | . | TRBV27 | TGTGCCAGCAGTTACCAAGCTGCCTACGAGCAGTACTTC | CASSYQAAYEQYF
TRBJ2-7 | . | . | TRBV7-3 | TGTGCCAGCAGCTTACGGGACAAGGGTCTGGTGGCCTACGAGCAGTACTTC | CASSLRDKGLVAYEQYF
TRBJ2-1 | . | . | TRBV7-2 | TGTGCCAGCAGCTTAGCAGGAGCGAACGATGAGCAGTTCTTC | CASSLAGANDEQFF